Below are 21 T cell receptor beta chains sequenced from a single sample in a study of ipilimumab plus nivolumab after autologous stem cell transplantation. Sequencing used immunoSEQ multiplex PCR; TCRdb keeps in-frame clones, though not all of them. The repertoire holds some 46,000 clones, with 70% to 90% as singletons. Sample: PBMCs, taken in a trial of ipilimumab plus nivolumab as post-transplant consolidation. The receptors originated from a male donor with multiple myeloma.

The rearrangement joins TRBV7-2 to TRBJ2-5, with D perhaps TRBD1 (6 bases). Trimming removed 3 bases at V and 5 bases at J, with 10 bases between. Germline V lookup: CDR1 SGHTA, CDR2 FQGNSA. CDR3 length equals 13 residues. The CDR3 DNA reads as TGTGCCAGCAGCTTTAACAGGGACGAGACCCAGTACTTC. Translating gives CASSFNRDETQYF.

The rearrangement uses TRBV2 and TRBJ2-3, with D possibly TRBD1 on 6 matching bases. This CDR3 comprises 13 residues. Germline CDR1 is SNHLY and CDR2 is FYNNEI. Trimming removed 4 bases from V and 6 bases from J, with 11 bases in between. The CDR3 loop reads CASSGDTGDTQYF. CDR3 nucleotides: TGTGCCAGCAGTGGGGACACCGGGGATACGCAGTATTTT.

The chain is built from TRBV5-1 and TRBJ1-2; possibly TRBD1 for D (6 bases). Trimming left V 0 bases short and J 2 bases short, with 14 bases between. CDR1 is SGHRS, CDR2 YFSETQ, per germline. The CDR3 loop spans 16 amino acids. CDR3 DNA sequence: TGCGCCAGCAGCTTGGCCGGGGGGGGCGCAAACTATGGCTACACCTTC. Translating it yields CASSLAGGGANYGYTF.

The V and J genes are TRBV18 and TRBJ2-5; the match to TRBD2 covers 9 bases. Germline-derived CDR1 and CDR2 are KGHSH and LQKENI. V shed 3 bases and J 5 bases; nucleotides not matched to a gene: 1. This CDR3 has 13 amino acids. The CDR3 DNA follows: TGTGCCAGCTCACCCCTAGCGGGGGAGACCCAGTACTTC. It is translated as CASSPLAGETQYF.

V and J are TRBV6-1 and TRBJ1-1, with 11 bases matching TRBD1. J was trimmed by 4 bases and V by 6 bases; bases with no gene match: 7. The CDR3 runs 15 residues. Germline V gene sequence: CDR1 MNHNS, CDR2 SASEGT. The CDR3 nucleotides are TGTGCCAGCAGAGGACAGGGGGCGTTTCGCACTGAAGCTTTCTTT. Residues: CASRGQGAFRTEAFF.

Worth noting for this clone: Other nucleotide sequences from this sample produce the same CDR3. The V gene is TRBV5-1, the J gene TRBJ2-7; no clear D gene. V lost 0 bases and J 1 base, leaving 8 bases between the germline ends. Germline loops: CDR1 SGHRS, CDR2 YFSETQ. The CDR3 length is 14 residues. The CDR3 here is CASSLVSGSYEQYF. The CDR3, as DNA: TGCGCCAGCAGCTTGGTTTCAGGTTCCTACGAGCAGTACTTC.

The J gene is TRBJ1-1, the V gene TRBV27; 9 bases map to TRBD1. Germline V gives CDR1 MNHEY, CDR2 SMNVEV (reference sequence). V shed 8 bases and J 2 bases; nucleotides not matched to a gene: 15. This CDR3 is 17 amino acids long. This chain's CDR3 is CASSYYRDRDQNTEAFF. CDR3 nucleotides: TGTGCCAGCTCCTACTACCGGGACAGGGATCAAAACACTGAAGCTTTCTTT.

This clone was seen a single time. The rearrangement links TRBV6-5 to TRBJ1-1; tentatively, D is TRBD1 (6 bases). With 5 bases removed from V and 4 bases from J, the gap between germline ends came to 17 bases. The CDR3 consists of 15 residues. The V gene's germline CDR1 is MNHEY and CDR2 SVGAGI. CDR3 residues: CASSLATGLGTEAFF. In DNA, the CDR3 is TGTGCCAGCAGTCTCGCGACAGGCTTGGGCACTGAAGCTTTCTTT.

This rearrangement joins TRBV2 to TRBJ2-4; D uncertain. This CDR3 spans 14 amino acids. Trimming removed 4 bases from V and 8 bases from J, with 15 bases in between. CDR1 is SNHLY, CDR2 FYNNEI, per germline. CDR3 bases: TGTGCCAGCAGTGGACGACAAATAGGAGACATTCAGTACTTC. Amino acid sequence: CASSGRQIGDIQYF.

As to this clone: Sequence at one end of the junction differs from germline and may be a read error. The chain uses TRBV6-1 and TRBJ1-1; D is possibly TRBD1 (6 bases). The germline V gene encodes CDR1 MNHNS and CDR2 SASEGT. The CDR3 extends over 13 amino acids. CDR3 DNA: TGTGCCAGCAGCGAAGGGGGGGGCGCCCACGCTTTCTTT. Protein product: CASSEGGGAHAFF.

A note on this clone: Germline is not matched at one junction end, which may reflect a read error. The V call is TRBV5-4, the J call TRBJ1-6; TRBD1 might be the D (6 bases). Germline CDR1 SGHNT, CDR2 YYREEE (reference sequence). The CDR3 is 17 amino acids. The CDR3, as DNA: TGCGCCAGCAGCCAAGGGGGGCCACGCGCCGCCAATTCACCCCTCCACTTT. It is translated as CASSQGGPRAANSPLHF.

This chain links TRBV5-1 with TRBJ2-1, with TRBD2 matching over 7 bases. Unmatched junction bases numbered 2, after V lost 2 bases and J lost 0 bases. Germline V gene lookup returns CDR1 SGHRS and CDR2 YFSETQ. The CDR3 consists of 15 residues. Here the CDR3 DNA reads TGCGCCAGCAGCTTCGGCGGGGGCTCCTACAATGAGCAGTTCTTC. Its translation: CASSFGGGSYNEQFF.

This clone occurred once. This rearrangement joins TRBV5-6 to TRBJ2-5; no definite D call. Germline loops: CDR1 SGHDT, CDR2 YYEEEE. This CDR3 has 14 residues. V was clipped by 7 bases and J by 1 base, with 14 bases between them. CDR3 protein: CASRNVNPQETQYF. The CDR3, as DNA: TGTGCCAGCCGTAACGTGAACCCCCAAGAGACCCAGTACTTC.

The CDR3 here is CASSLAPPQLMNTEAFF. The CDR3 nucleotides read TGCGCCAGCAGCTTGGCCCCCCCCCAGTTGATGAACACTGAAGCTTTCTTT. The chain has TRBV5-1 and TRBJ1-1; D uncertain. V lost 0 bases to trimming and J lost 0 bases, with 15 bases between them. Germline V gene data show CDR1 as SGHRS and CDR2 as YFSETQ. The CDR3 runs 17 residues.

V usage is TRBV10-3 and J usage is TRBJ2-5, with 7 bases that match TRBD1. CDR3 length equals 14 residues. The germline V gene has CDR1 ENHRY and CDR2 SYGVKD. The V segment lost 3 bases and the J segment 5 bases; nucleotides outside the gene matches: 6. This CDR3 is CAISEGRGWETQYF. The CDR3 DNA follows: TGTGCCATCAGTGAAGGCAGGGGGTGGGAGACCCAGTACTTC.

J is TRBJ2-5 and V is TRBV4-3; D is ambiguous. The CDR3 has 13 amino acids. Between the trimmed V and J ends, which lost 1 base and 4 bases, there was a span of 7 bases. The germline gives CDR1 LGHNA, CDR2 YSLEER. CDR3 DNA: TGCGCCAGCAGCCAAGTTGTGGGAGAGACCCAGTACTTC. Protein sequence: CASSQVVGETQYF.

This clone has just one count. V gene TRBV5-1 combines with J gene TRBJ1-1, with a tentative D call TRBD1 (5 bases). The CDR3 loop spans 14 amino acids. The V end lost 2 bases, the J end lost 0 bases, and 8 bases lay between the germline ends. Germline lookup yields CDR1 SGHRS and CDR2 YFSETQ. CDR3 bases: TGCGCCAGCAGCTTCCGGGGGTTGAACACTGAAGCTTTCTTT. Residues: CASSFRGLNTEAFF.

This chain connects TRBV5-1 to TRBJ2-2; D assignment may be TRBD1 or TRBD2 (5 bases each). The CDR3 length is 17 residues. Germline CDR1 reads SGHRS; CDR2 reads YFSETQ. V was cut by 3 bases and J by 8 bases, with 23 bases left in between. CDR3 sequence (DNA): TGCGCCAGCAGCTCTATTACGGGACCGAAGAGTTGGGGGGAGCTGTTTTTT. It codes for CASSSITGPKSWGELFF.

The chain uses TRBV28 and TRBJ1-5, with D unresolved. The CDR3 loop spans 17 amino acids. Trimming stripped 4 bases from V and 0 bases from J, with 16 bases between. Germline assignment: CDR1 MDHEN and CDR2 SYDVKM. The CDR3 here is CASSSSPTEYSNQPQHF. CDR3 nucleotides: TGTGCCAGCAGTTCCTCCCCTACGGAATATAGCAATCAGCCCCAGCATTTT. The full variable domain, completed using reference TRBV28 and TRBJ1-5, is DVKVTQSSRYLVKRTGEKVFLECVQDMDHENMFWYRQDPGLGLRLIYFSYDVKMKEKGDIPEGYSVSREKKERFSLILESASTNQTSMYLCASSSSPTEYSNQPQHFGDGTRLSIL.

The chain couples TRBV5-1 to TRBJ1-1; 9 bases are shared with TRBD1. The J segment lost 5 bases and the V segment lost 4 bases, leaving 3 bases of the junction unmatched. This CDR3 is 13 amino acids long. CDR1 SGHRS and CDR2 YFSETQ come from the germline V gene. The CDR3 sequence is CASSATGGTEAFF. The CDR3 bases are TGCGCCAGCAGCGCGACAGGGGGGACTGAAGCTTTCTTT.

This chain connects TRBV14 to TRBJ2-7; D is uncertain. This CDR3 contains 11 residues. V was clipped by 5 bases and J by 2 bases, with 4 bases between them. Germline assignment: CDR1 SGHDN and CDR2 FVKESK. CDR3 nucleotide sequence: TGTGCCAGCAGCTTGACCTACGAGCAGTACTTC. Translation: CASSLTYEQYF.